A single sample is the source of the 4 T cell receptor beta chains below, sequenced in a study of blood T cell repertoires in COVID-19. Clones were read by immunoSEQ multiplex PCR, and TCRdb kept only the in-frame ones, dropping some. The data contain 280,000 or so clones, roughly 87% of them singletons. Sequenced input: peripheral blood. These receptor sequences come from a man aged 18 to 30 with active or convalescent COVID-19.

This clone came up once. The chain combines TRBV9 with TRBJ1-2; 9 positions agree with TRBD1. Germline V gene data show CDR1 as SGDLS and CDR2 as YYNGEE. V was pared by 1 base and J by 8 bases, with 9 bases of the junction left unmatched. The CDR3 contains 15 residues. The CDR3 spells CASSVSGTGPDGYTF. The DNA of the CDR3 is TGTGCCAGCAGCGTATCCGGGACAGGGCCGGACGGCTACACCTTC. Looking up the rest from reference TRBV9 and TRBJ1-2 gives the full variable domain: DSGVTQTPKHLITATGQRVTLRCSPRSGDLSVYWYQQSLDQGLQFLIQYYNGEERAKGNILERFSAQQFPDLHSELNLSSLELGDSALYFCASSVSGTGPDGYTFGSGTRLTVV.

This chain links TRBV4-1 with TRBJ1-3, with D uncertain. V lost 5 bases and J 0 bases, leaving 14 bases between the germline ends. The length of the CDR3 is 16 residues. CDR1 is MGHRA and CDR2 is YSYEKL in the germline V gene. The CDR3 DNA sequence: TGCGCCAGCAGCATAAAATTAGGGAGCTCTGGAAACACCATATATTTT. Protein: CASSIKLGSSGNTIYF.

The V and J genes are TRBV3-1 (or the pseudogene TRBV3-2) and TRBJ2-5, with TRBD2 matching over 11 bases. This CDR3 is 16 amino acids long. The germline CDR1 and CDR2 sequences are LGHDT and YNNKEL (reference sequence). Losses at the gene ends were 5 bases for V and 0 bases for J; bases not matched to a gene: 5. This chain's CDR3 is CASSSRLAGYQETQYF. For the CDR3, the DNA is TGTGCCAGCAGCTCCCGACTAGCGGGGTACCAAGAGACCCAGTACTTC.

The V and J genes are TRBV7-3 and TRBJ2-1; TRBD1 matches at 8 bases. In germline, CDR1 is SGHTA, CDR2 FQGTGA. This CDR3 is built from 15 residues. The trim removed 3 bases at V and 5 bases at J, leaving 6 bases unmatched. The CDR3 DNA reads TGTGCCAGCAGCTTCGGACAGGGTTCCCACAATGAGCAGTTCTTC. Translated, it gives CASSFGQGSHNEQFF.